These 26 T cell receptor beta chains came from one sample sequenced in a study of T-cell reconstitution after alpha-beta-depleted transplantation in children. The TCRbeta library was prepared with unique molecular identifiers. Using its own MiXCR run on the PCR reads, TCRdb lists one record per CDR3 protein. This table holds roughly 790,000 distinct CDR3 sequences, around 15% found once. The sample consisted of PBMCs, mostly from graft donor cells, taken 360 days after TCRalphabeta/CD19-depleted stem cell transplant. The receptors come from a male patient younger than 18 who had a stem cell transplant for acute lymphoblastic leukemia, so the T cells may come from the graft donor.

This clonotype was seen a single time. Sequence at one end of the junction differs from germline and may be a read error. The gene calls are TRBV5-1 and TRBJ2-3; tentative D call: TRBD1 (6 bases). The germline gives CDR1 SGHRS, CDR2 YFSETQ. The CDR3 length is 15 residues. The CDR3 coding sequence is TGCGTCAGCAGCTTCTGGGGGCGGCGGACAGATACGCAGTATTTT. It encodes CVSSFWGRRTDTQYF.

This chain connects TRBV12-3 or TRBV12-4 to TRBJ2-7; D may match TRBD1 or TRBD2 (6 bases each). With 5 bases removed from V and 3 bases from J, the gap between germline ends came to 14 bases. CDR3 size: 14 residues. DNA for the CDR3: TGTGCCAGCAGTCCCGGACTACAGGGCTACGAGCAGTACTTC. Its protein product is CASSPGLQGYEQYF.

The rearrangement uses TRBV9 and TRBJ2-2, with D perhaps TRBD2 (6 bases). This CDR3 comprises 15 residues. The germline V gene encodes CDR1 SGDLS and CDR2 YYNGEE. The V end lost 0 bases, the J end lost 4 bases, and 10 bases lay between the germline ends. Here the CDR3 reads CASSVEGGVTGELFF. CDR3 DNA sequence: TGTGCCAGCAGCGTAGAGGGAGGCGTCACCGGGGAGCTGTTTTTT.

This clonotype was detected a few times. A junction boundary mismatches the germline segment, possibly from a read error. The chain joins TRBV6-2 or TRBV6-3 to TRBJ2-5; D call uncertain. Germline CDR1 and CDR2: MNHEY and SVGEGT. The CDR3 has 13 residues. The CDR3 here is CASSYSSVEIQYF. The CDR3 DNA is TGTGCCAGCAGTTACTCGAGTGTGGAGATCCAGTACTTC.

The chain links TRBV14 to TRBJ2-6; TRBD1 aligns across 8 bases. The V gene's germline CDR1 is SGHDN and CDR2 FVKESK. The CDR3 contains 19 residues. Unmatched junction bases numbered 10, after V lost 0 bases and J lost 3 bases. This CDR3 is CASSQDHDRGLSGANVLTF. CDR3 bases: TGTGCCAGCAGCCAAGATCACGACAGGGGTTTAAGTGGGGCCAACGTCCTGACTTTC.

This clonotype was counted ten times or more. J is TRBJ1-3 and V is TRBV4-1, with D uncertain. The CDR3 spans 16 residues. The V end lost 1 base, the J end lost 0 bases, and 10 bases lay between the germline ends. CDR1 and CDR2 from the germline V gene are MGHRA and YSYEKL. CDR3: CASSQGAFYSGNTIYF. Written as DNA, the CDR3 is TGCGCCAGCAGCCAAGGAGCCTTCTACTCTGGAAACACCATATATTTT.

The rearrangement links TRBV7-9 to TRBJ2-7, with D possibly matching TRBD1 (5 bases). The germline gives CDR1 SEHNR, CDR2 FQNEAQ (reference sequence). This CDR3 contains 13 residues. V dropped 1 base and J dropped 4 bases, with 8 bases sitting between them. The CDR3 protein is CASSLDPGYEQYF. The DNA for the CDR3 is TGTGCCAGCAGCTTAGATCCAGGGTACGAGCAGTACTTC. The whole variable domain, remainder taken from reference TRBV7-9 and TRBJ2-7, is DTGVSQNPRHKITKRGQNVTFRCDPISEHNRLYWYRQTLGQGPEFLTYFQNEAQLEKSRLLSDRFSAERPKGSFSTLEIQRTEQGDSAMYLCASSLDPGYEQYFGPGTRLTVT.

This clonotype has more than one count but fewer than ten. The chain has TRBV2 and TRBJ2-1; TRBD2 is a possible D gene (5 bases). Germline V gene lookup returns CDR1 SNHLY and CDR2 FYNNEI. The CDR3 loop spans 14 amino acids. The germline V and J ends were trimmed by 8 bases and 3 bases, with 14 bases remaining between them. The CDR3 sequence is CASRGLRNYNEQFF. CDR3 nucleotides: TGTGCCAGCCGTGGACTCCGAAACTACAATGAGCAGTTCTTC.

This clonotype has only a few counts. The chain recombines TRBV7-2 with TRBJ2-7, with unresolved D. This CDR3 comprises 12 residues. V was trimmed by 0 bases and J by 5 bases, leaving 5 bases between them. CDR1 and CDR2 (germline): SGHTA, FQGNSA. CDR3 region: CASSLASHEQYF. CDR3 nucleotide sequence: TGTGCCAGCAGCTTAGCGTCCCACGAGCAGTACTTC.

This clonotype has more than one count but fewer than ten. J is TRBJ2-3 and V is TRBV5-1; D unresolved. Germline CDR1 is SGHRS and CDR2 is YFSETQ. This CDR3 has 16 residues. Trimming took 1 base from V and 0 from J, leaving 12 bases between them. The CDR3 region has the DNA TGCGCCAGCAGCTTGATGTATTATCTTAGCACAGATACGCAGTATTTT. It codes for CASSLMYYLSTDTQYF.

The chain has TRBV5-4 and TRBJ1-5, with D possibly being TRBD1 (6 bases). CDR3 length: 16 residues. V was clipped by 1 base and J by 0 bases, with 11 bases between them. CDR1 is SGHNT and CDR2 is YYREEE in the germline V gene (reference sequence). CDR3 DNA sequence: TGTGCCAGCAGCTTGTATGGGGGCTATAGCAATCAGCCCCAGCATTTT. Encoded protein: CASSLYGGYSNQPQHF.

This clonotype was counted at least ten times. The V call is TRBV29-1, the J call TRBJ2-7; 8 positions match TRBD2. V dropped 3 bases and J dropped 2; count of bases not matched to a gene: 9. CDR3 length: 15 residues. Germline CDR1 reads SQVTM; CDR2 reads ANQGSEA. CDR3 in DNA: TGCAGCGTTGACGTCGCAGCGGGAGCCCCCTACGAGCAGTACTTC. This gives the protein CSVDVAAGAPYEQYF.

V usage is TRBV11-1 and J usage is TRBJ2-5; no definite D call. This CDR3 contains 14 residues. Germline loops: CDR1 SGHAT, CDR2 FQDESV (reference sequence). V lost 6 bases and J lost 1, with 12 bases in between. CDR3 bases: TGTGCCAGCAGTGATCAATGGATCCAAGAGACCCAGTACTTC. Protein sequence: CASSDQWIQETQYF.

This clonotype was counted only a few times. The chain recombines TRBV5-1 with TRBJ2-5, with D perhaps given as TRBD1 or TRBD2 (5 bases each). CDR1 is SGHRS, CDR2 YFSETQ, per germline. The CDR3 length is 18 residues. V was pared by 4 bases and J by 2 bases, with 24 bases between. The CDR3 sequence is CASSLPGRSFPFQETQYF. The CDR3 DNA reads TGCGCCAGCAGCCTTCCGGGACGGAGTTTCCCATTTCAAGAGACCCAGTACTTC.

The chain combines TRBV25-1 with TRBJ1-1; 8 bases agree with TRBD1. From germline, CDR1 is MGHDK and CDR2 SYGVNS. The CDR3 covers 15 residues. The junction had 8 bases not matched to a gene; V was cut back by 5 bases and J by 3 bases. The CDR3: CASSSTDREDTEAFF. The CDR3 coding sequence is TGTGCCAGCAGTTCAACGGACAGGGAGGACACTGAAGCTTTCTTT.

This clonotype appeared a few times. V usage is TRBV20-1 and J usage is TRBJ2-7, with 13 bases that match TRBD2. J lost 2 bases, V lost 6 bases, and 13 bases had no gene match. The CDR3 sequence is 17 residues long. CDR1 and CDR2 from the germline V gene are DFQATT and SNEGSKA (reference sequence). Here the CDR3 DNA reads TGCAGTGCCATGGGGGTAAGGACTAGCGGGAGAACCTACGAGCAGTACTTC. As protein: CSAMGVRTSGRTYEQYF.

The gene calls are TRBV7-3 and TRBJ2-7; tentative D call: TRBD2 (6 bases). Deletions cut 1 base from V and 5 bases from J, with 12 bases between. CDR1 and CDR2 (germline): SGHTA, FQGTGA. The CDR3 has 14 amino acids. The CDR3 DNA follows: TGTGCCAGCAGCTTAATCGGGGGAGCCAACGAGCAGTACTTC. Translated, it gives CASSLIGGANEQYF. Filled out from reference TRBV7-3 and TRBJ2-7, the complete variable domain reads GAGVSQTPSNKVTEKGKYVELRCDPISGHTALYWYRQSLGQGPEFLIYFQGTGAADDSGLPNDRFFAVRPEGSVSTLKIQRTERGDSAVYLCASSLIGGANEQYFGPGTRLTVT.

This clonotype was picked up a small number of times. The chain carries TRBV7-8 and TRBJ2-7; D possibly corresponds to TRBD1 (6 bases). Trimming removed 5 bases from V and 1 base from J, with 21 bases in between. The germline V gene has CDR1 SGHVS and CDR2 FQNEAQ. CDR3 length: 17 residues. The CDR3 region is CASSPTQQGSLSYEQYF. CDR3 DNA: TGTGCCAGCAGCCCTACACAACAGGGTAGTCTTTCCTACGAGCAGTACTTC.

There are many counts of this clonotype. The J gene is TRBJ1-5, the V gene TRBV6-1; 7 bases agree with TRBD1. The CDR3 totals 13 residues. Germline CDR1 MNHNS, CDR2 SASEGT. With V trimmed by 6 bases and J by 4 bases, 3 bases remained unmatched. The CDR3 region has the DNA TGTGCCAGCAGCTCACAGGGGAATCAGCCCCAGCATTTT. Residues: CASSSQGNQPQHF.

This clonotype was observed many times. The V gene is TRBV5-1, the J gene TRBJ2-1, with 15 bases aligning to TRBD2. Germline V gene lookup returns CDR1 SGHRS and CDR2 YFSETQ. The CDR3 has 17 amino acids. V lost 3 bases and J lost 1; bases outside the gene matches: 2. The CDR3 protein is CASSSGLAGGSYNEQFF. The CDR3 nucleotides are TGCGCCAGCAGCTCGGGACTAGCGGGAGGTTCCTACAATGAGCAGTTCTTC.

This clonotype has just a few counts. The chain is built from TRBV12-3 or TRBV12-4 and TRBJ2-3, with D tentatively TRBD1 (6 bases). The CDR3 spans 18 residues. Trimming took 5 bases from V and 2 from J, leaving 23 bases between them. The CDR3 DNA reads as TGTGCCAGCAGTCACCCCAGGGGATCAGGGGAGATCACAGATACGCAGTATTTT. Its translation: CASSHPRGSGEITDTQYF.

V gene TRBV4-1 combines with J gene TRBJ2-7; 13 nucleotides agree with TRBD2. Germline V gene lookup returns CDR1 MGHRA and CDR2 YSYEKL. This CDR3 is 18 amino acids long. The V and J ends lost 4 bases and 2 bases, in that order; junction bases with no gene match: 11. CDR3 in DNA: TGCGCCAGCAGCCCCCCGCCCGGACTAGCGGGAGAGGCCTACGAGCAGTACTTC. It codes for CASSPPPGLAGEAYEQYF.

The chain uses TRBV12-3 or TRBV12-4 and TRBJ2-7; D possibly corresponds to TRBD1 (7 bases). Trimming left V 7 bases short and J 3 bases short, with 13 bases between. The CDR3 is made up of 13 amino acids. CDR3: CASTTGRFYEQYF. In DNA form, the CDR3 reads TGTGCCAGCACGACAGGGAGGTTCTACGAGCAGTACTTC.

This clonotype was recorded a few times. The J gene is TRBJ2-7, the V gene TRBV7-9, with TRBD1 identical over 7 bases. Per germline, CDR1 SEHNR and CDR2 FQNEAQ (reference sequence). The CDR3 covers 14 residues. The V and J ends lost 5 bases and 2 bases, in that order; junction bases with no gene match: 6. The CDR3 DNA reads as TGTGCCAGCAGCACCCGGGACAGCGCCTACGAGCAGTACTTC. Amino acid sequence: CASSTRDSAYEQYF.

This clonotype was counted a few times. The rearrangement joins TRBV12-3 or TRBV12-4 to TRBJ2-3, with TRBD2 matching over 8 bases. J was trimmed by 2 bases and V by 2 bases; bases with no gene match: 3. The CDR3 contains 15 residues. The CDR3 nucleotides are TGTGCCAGCAGTTTACGGGAGGGCCCCACAGATACGCAGTATTTT. This sequence encodes CASSLREGPTDTQYF.

In its sample, this clonotype was seen a few times. The chain uses TRBV5-1 and TRBJ2-1; the match to TRBD1 covers 8 bases. CDR3 size: 17 residues. The V gene's germline CDR1 is SGHRS and CDR2 YFSETQ. With 4 bases clipped from V and 4 bases from J, the junction kept 13 bases outside the gene matches. CDR3 sequence: CASSRLAQGARYNEQFF. CDR3 nucleotides: TGCGCCAGCAGCCGGTTGGCCCAGGGGGCTAGGTACAATGAGCAGTTCTTC.